This T cell receptor (beta chain) was captured in a study of T cell responses to AZD1222 COVID-19 vaccine (TCRdb year 2021). The study in broad terms: AZD1222 recipients with second doses at about 4 weeks or about 12 weeks were pooled, because spike-specific TCR depth and breadth did not differ between schedules. A total of over 230 trial participants underwent TCR sequencing, of whom about 210 received two doses of AZD1222 and about 26 received two doses of the MenACWY control vaccine. Trial participants were enrolled into age subgroups of 18-55, 56-69 and 70-plus years, which contained about 160, 30 and 59 TCR-sequenced participants, respectively.

A word on this clone: The antigen it recognizes is unknown. The record has no base qualities; no much larger clone is one base away.

The time point label on this specimen signifies: baseline before first vaccination. The vaccinee samples were drawn from two UK trials, COV001 and COV002, one of which was a single-blind randomized controlled phase 2/3 trial testing AZD1222 (ChAdOx1 nCoV-19) in healthy adults. For TCRbeta chain sequencing, PBMC samples from trial participants were taken at day 0 and at day 28 after the second dose. Overall results and qualifications from the work: Because no samples from the day 14 peak response were available, repertoires could be characterized only after the peak T cell response. Only five to seven AZD1222 recipients were SARS-CoV-2 seropositive at baseline, limiting conclusions about previously exposed vaccinees. Spike-specific TCR breadth and depth rose significantly after two AZD1222 doses compared with day 0 and with MenACWY recipients. Vaccine-associated CD4 TCRs spanned the whole spike protein, with dominant responses in regions 160-218 and 743-854. Reportedly, close to half of the unique spike-specific TCRs recognized epitopes lying outside the regions that are mutated in the B.1.351 and B.1.1.7 variants. In the small 56-69-year group, the increase in depth fell short of significance, most likely because of low power. Participants were mostly white British and included more females than males, and it was suggested by the authors that clonal diversity may have been underestimated.

The CDR3 regions of human TCRbeta chains were analyzed by immunosequencing. The original methods were these. TCRs in the repertoires were compared against a reference library of SARS-CoV-2-specific TCRs that had been generated with the MIRA antigen-specificity platform. Breadth was defined as the fraction of unique TCRs that were SARS-CoV-2-associated, and depth was defined as the fraction of total T cells that were SARS-CoV-2-associated. Using the MIRA data, every spike-specific TCR was mapped to the spike region that the TCR reacted to and assigned to either a CD4 or a CD8 class. Log10-transformed breadth and depth values were compared by one-way ANOVA with Sidak's multiple comparisons tests. The source is immuneACCESS, and TCRdb retained only in-frame sequences with V and J called. Part of the clones is not carried over; for the studies checked, unresolved V genes explain less than half of this, and the remainder is unexplained. The D gene and trimming were derived from the DNA, and the V and J assignments and clone size from that table. Within this sample are about 120,000 clones, with just over 90% of them counted one time only. Of the sample, less than 9% is held by the ten largest clones.

The starting material was peripheral blood, obtained on day 0 of AZD1222 vaccination. The origin of this receptor is an adult in good health.

The DNA is as follows: TGTGCCAGCAGCTTTGGCACAGATACGCAGTATTTT. It specifies CASSFGTDTQYF. The chain is made from TRBV7-9 and TRBJ2-3, with the D gene uncertain. V is pared back by 3 bases and J by 1 base, with 2 bases lying between the germline termini. The CDR3, from cysteine to phenylalanine, totals 12 residues. Of all the DNA, just the CDR3 is kept, 36 bases in frame from base 1. The germline V gene (reference sequence) yields SEHNR for CDR1 and FQNEAQ for CDR2.